Listed below are T cell receptor beta chains from one sample, sequenced in a study of OX40 agonist ivuxolimab in advanced cancers. Sequenced by immunoSEQ multiplex PCR; TCRdb stores in-frame clones only, minus some. The sample consists of around 60,000 clones, roughly nine tenths of them appearing once. Sequencing was performed on CD4+ or CD8+ T cells sorted from blood, taken in a trial of the OX40 agonist ivuxolimab. The origin of the receptors is an adult with an advanced solid tumor such as melanoma, head and neck, liver or kidney cancer. Each CDR3 is given with its conserved first and last residue. Rows give clone size only sometimes, using once, few, many, or a class for an expanded clone.

clone size: NA; V gene: TRBV18; CDR3 protein: CASSPETQGTEAFF
clone size: NA; V gene: TRBV6-9; CDR3 protein: CASRGTVEAFF
clone size: NA; V gene: TRBV19; CDR3 protein: CASSSELRGGNTIYF
clone size: NA; V gene: TRBV6-5; CDR3 protein: CASSSTPPTGQYF
clone size: NA; V gene: TRBV29-1; CDR3 protein: CSALSSAGTYEQYF
clone size: NA; V gene: TRBV7-2; CDR3 protein: CASSLLGGLGETQYF
clone size: NA; V gene: TRBV2; CDR3 protein: CASSVTRGVEQFF
clone size: NA; V gene: TRBV4-3; CDR3 protein: CASSQDMFSADFYGYTF
clone size: NA; V gene: TRBV19; CDR3 protein: CASSIGHRRGYTF
clone size: NA; V gene: TRBV5-1; CDR3 protein: CASSLALGDSPLHF
clone size: NA; V gene: TRBV11-2; CDR3 protein: CASSPRGWGLSSYNEQFF
clone size: NA; V gene: TRBV7-3; CDR3 protein: CASSLTRTTNTGELFF
clone size: NA; V gene: TRBV5-6; CDR3 protein: CASSLPGVSYNEQFF
clone size: once; V gene: TRBV5-1; CDR3 protein: CASSLGANNEQFF
clone size: NA; V gene: TRBV6-6; CDR3 protein: CASSLQGAITEAFF
clone size: NA; V gene: TRBV5-1; CDR3 protein: CASSLGFSGSSYNEQFF
clone size: NA; V gene: TRBV30; CDR3 protein: CAWAPVDTQYF
clone size: NA; V gene: TRBV18; CDR3 protein: CASSPSGTGRGYGYTF
clone size: NA; V gene: TRBV19; CDR3 protein: CATQPLQGGGYTF
clone size: NA; V gene: TRBV5-1; CDR3 protein: CASSLGLAGANTQYF
clone size: NA; V gene: TRBV7-9; CDR3 protein: CASSLKGVNTEAFF
clone size: medium-sized; V gene: TRBV28; CDR3 protein: CASSSAGYEPQHF
clone size: NA; V gene: TRBV27; CDR3 protein: CASSPRLGLNTEAFF
clone size: few; V gene: TRBV5-1; CDR3 protein: CASSEAGGDQPQHF
clone size: NA; V gene: TRBV5-8; CDR3 protein: CASSLGTAVTDTQYF
clone size: NA; V gene: TRBV28; CDR3 protein: CASSTTSRGYTF
clone size: few; V gene: TRBV4-2; CDR3 protein: CASSQDGLAGRGADTQYF
clone size: NA; V gene: TRBV6-6; CDR3 protein: CATMDRVGNTEAFF
clone size: NA; V gene: TRBV21-1; CDR3 protein: CASSTIYTSAYEQYF
clone size: NA; V gene: TRBV2; CDR3 protein: CASGRAQNTGELFF
clone size: NA; V gene: TRBV6-5; CDR3 protein: CASSRGGGSNTQYF
clone size: NA; V gene: TRBV1; CDR3 protein: CTSSLQGTEAFF
clone size: NA; V gene: TRBV2; CDR3 protein: CASTDRVHTGELFF
clone size: once; V gene: TRBV18; CDR3 protein: CASSQGNPRRTLVEAFF
clone size: NA; V gene: TRBV30; CDR3 protein: CAWSFPDRRNTEAFF
clone size: NA; V gene: TRBV5-4; CDR3 protein: CASSASGAGSYNEQFF
clone size: NA; V gene: TRBV11-2; CDR3 protein: CASTQRGPYGYTF
clone size: NA; V gene: TRBV6-5; CDR3 protein: CASSYSWGLGANVLTF
clone size: NA; V gene: TRBV7-3; CDR3 protein: CASSPGPLAGEADTQYF
clone size: NA; V gene: TRBV19; CDR3 protein: CASRETGIYGYTF
clone size: once; V gene: TRBV7-9; CDR3 protein: CASSQSGTRGGELFF
clone size: NA; V gene: TRBV9; CDR3 protein: CASSVGKDTQYF
clone size: NA; V gene: TRBV27; CDR3 protein: CASSESSGQSSYEQYF
clone size: NA; V gene: TRBV19; CDR3 protein: CASSIGTTSYGYTF
clone size: NA; V gene: TRBV6-1; CDR3 protein: CASTFSRHQPQHF
clone size: NA; V gene: TRBV4-2; CDR3 protein: CASSQDASGAQETQYF
clone size: NA; V gene: TRBV7-3; CDR3 protein: CASSLDGNTDTQYF
clone size: NA; V gene: TRBV5-6; CDR3 protein: CASQRGRNTEAFF
clone size: NA; V gene: TRBV5-6; CDR3 protein: CASSAYRETNEKLFF
clone size: few; V gene: TRBV7-2; CDR3 protein: CASSLSPPWTESTDTQYF
clone size: NA; V gene: TRBV7-9; CDR3 protein: CASSNNWDRNTIYF
clone size: NA; V gene: TRBV30; CDR3 protein: CAWRATGAGNTIYF
clone size: NA; V gene: TRBV7-8; CDR3 protein: CATRTSGTTWSSTDTQYF
clone size: NA; V gene: TRBV11-2; CDR3 protein: CASSFLPGRRNEQFF
clone size: NA; V gene: TRBV29-1; CDR3 protein: CSVEDHGGFGEKLFF